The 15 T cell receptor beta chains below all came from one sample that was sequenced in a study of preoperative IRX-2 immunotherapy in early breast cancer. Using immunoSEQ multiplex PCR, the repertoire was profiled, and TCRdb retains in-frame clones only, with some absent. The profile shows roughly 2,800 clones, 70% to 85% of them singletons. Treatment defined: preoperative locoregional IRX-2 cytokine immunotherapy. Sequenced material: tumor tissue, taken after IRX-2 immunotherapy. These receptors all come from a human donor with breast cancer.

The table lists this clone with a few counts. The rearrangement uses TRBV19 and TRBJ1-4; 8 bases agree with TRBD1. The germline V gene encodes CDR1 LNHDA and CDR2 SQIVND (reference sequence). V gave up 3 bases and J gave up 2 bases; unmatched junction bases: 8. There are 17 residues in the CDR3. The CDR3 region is CASSIAQGGITNEKLFF. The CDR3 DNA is TGTGCCAGTAGTATTGCACAGGGGGGAATCACTAATGAAAAACTGTTTTTT.

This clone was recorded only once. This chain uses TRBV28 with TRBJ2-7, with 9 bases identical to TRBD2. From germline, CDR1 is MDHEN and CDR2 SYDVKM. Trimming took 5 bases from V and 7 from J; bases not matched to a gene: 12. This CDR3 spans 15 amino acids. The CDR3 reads CASSMVAGGPGEQYV. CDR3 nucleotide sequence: TGTGCCAGCAGTATGGTGGCGGGGGGGCCGGGAGAGCAGTACGTC.

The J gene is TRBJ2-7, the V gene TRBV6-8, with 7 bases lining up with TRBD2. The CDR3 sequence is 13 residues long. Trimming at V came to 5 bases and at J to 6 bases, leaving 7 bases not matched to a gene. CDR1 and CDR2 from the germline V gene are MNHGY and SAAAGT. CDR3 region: CASSAFGGSEQYV. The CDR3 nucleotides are TGTGCCAGCAGTGCGTTCGGGGGGAGCGAGCAGTACGTC.

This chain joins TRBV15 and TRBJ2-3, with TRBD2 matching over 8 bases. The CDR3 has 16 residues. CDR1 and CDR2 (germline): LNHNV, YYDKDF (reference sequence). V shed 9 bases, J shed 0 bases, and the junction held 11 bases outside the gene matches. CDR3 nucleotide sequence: TGTGCCACGCTAGATCGGCAGCGGGGGAGCACAGATACGCAGTATTTT. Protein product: CATLDRQRGSTDTQYF.

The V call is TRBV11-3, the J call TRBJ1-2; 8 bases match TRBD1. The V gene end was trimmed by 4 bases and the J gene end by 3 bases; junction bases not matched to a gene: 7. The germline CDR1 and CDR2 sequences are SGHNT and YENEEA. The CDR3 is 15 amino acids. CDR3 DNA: TGTGCCAGCAGCTCCTCCGGACAGGGACACTATGGCTACACCTTC. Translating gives CASSSSGQGHYGYTF.

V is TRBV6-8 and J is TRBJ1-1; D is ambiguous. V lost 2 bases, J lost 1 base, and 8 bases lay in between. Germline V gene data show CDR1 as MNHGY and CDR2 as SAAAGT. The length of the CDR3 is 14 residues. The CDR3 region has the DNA TGTGCCAGCAGTTACAATTCAGGGAACACTGAAGCTTTCTTT. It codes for CASSYNSGNTEAFF.

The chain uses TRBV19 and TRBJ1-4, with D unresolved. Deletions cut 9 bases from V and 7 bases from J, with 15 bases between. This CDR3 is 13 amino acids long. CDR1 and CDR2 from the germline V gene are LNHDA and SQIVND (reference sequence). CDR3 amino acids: CASLGLAGEKLFF. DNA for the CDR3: TGTGCCAGCCTTGGTTTGGCTGGTGAAAAACTGTTTTTT.

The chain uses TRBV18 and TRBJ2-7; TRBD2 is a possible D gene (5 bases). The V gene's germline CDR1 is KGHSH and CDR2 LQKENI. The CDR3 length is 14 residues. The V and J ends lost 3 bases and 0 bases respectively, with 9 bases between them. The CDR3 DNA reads TGTGCCAGCTCACCCGGGGTACGCTCCTACGAGCAGTACTTC. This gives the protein CASSPGVRSYEQYF.

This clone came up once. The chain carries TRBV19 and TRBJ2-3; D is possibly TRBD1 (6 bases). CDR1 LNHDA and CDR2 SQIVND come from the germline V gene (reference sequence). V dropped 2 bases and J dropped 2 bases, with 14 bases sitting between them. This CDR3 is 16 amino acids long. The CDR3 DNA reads TGTGCCAGTAGTATACGCAGGGGATCCCACACAGATACGCAGTATTTT. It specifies CASSIRRGSHTDTQYF.

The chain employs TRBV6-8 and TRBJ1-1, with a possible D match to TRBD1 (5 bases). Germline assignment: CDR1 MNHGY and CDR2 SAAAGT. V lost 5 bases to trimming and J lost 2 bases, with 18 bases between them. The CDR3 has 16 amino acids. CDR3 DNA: TGTGCCAGCAGTCCCCTGACAGCATCGATCAACACTGAAGCTTTCTTT. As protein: CASSPLTASINTEAFF.

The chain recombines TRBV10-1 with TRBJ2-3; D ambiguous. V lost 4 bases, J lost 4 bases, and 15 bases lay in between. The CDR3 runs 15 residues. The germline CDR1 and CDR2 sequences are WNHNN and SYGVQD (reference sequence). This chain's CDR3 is CASSGDAAVADTQYF. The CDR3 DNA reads TGCGCCAGCAGTGGAGACGCCGCGGTGGCAGATACGCAGTATTTT.

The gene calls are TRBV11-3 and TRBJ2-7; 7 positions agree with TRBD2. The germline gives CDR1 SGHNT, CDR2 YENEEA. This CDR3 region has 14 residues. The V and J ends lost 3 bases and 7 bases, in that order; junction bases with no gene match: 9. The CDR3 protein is CASSFSGLLGEQYF. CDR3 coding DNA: TGTGCCAGCAGCTTTAGCGGGCTCCTAGGAGAGCAGTACTTC.

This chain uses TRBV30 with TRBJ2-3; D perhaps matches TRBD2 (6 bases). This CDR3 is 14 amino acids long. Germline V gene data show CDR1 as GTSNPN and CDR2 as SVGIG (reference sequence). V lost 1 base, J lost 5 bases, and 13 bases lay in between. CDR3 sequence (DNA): TGTGCCTGGAGTGGGGGAGGAAGCCAAGATACGCAGTATTTT. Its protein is CAWSGGGSQDTQYF.

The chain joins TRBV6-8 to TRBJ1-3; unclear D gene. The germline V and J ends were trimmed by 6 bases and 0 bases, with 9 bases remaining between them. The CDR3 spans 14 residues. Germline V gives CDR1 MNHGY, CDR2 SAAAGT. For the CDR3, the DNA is TGTGCCAGCAGCAGACTGAGCTCTGGAAACACCATATATTTT. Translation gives CASSRLSSGNTIYF.

The CDR3 DNA follows: TGCAGCGTCGCGACAGGGGCTAGGGACACTGAAGCTTTCTTT. Protein product: CSVATGARDTEAFF. This chain connects TRBV29-1 to TRBJ1-1; 8 bases are a match to TRBD1. CDR1 and CDR2 from the germline V gene are SQVTM and ANQGSEA. J was trimmed by 3 bases and V by 6 bases; bases with no gene match: 9. The CDR3 consists of 14 residues.